This T cell receptor (beta chain) was sequenced in a study of T cell responses to AZD1222 COVID-19 vaccine. This CDR3 has 16 residues. V lost 5 bases and J lost 0, with 15 bases in between. CDR1 SGHTA and CDR2 FQGNSA come from the germline V gene. The table came from immunoSEQ multiplex PCR; TCRdb's copy has only in-frame clones and leaves some out. The sample yields about 57,000 clones, approximately 83% seen once. This receptor was identified in an adult in good health. The V and J genes are TRBV7-2 and TRBJ2-3, with D possibly called TRBD1 or TRBD2 (6 bases each). Specimen: peripheral blood, collected on day 0 of AZD1222 vaccination. The CDR3 loop is CASSPEGGLSTDTQYF. CDR3 in DNA: TGTGCCAGCAGCCCAGAGGGGGGCCTTAGCACAGATACGCAGTATTTT.